These 32 T cell receptor beta chains share one sample of origin, sequenced in a study of blood T cell repertoires in COVID-19. Method: immunoSEQ multiplex PCR; TCRdb's copy keeps in-frame clones and lacks some. Of approximately 40,000 clones in the sample, approximately 90% are singletons; the top ten hold roughly 5.1%. Source material: peripheral blood. These receptors were collected from a man between 60 and 75 years old with COVID-19, enrolled during active disease.

This rearrangement joins TRBV6-5 to TRBJ1-5; 7 bases agree with TRBD1. Germline CDR1 MNHEY, CDR2 SVGAGI. V lost 4 bases to trimming and J lost 7 bases; unmatched junction nucleotides: 7. CDR3 size: 14 residues. CDR3 in DNA: TGTGCCAGCAGTTCCAGACAGGGCGGGCAGCCCCAGCATTTT. Its translation: CASSSRQGGQPQHF.

This rearrangement joins TRBV28 to TRBJ1-5; D is unclear. The germline V gene encodes CDR1 MDHEN and CDR2 SYDVKM. The CDR3 covers 16 residues. Trimming left V 8 bases short and J 0 bases short, with 17 bases between. CDR3 sequence reads: CASHHQDFISNQPQHF. The CDR3 nucleotides read TGTGCCAGCCATCATCAGGATTTTATTAGCAATCAGCCCCAGCATTTT.

V gene TRBV4-3 combines with J gene TRBJ1-1; weak D call: TRBD1 (6 bases). The ends were cut back, 0 bases at V and 1 base at J, with 9 bases in the middle. CDR1 is LGHNA, CDR2 YSLEER, per germline. This CDR3 has 15 residues. The CDR3 bases are TGCGCCAGCAGCCAAGAGGGACACTCGAACACTGAAGCTTTCTTT. Translation: CASSQEGHSNTEAFF.

This rearrangement joins TRBV28 to TRBJ2-1, with 11 bases identical to TRBD2. After removal of 5 bases from V and 0 bases from J, the junction contained 12 bases not matched to a gene. The CDR3 has 19 residues. CDR1 is MDHEN, CDR2 SYDVKM, per germline. In DNA, the CDR3 is TGTGCCAGCAGTCGACTAATAGCGGGAGGGCAAAGCTCCTACAATGAGCAGTTCTTC. Protein: CASSRLIAGGQSSYNEQFF.

V is TRBV27 and J is TRBJ2-3; the D gene is possibly TRBD1 (5 bases). The CDR3 spans 14 residues. CDR1 and CDR2 (germline): MNHEY, SMNVEV (reference sequence). V lost 3 bases and J lost 5, with 12 bases in between. This CDR3 reads CASSFSRVEDTQYF. The CDR3 DNA sequence: TGTGCCAGCAGTTTCTCCAGGGTGGAAGATACGCAGTATTTT.

The V gene is TRBV6-5, the J gene TRBJ2-7; TRBD1 agrees at 9 bases. Trimming at V came to 6 bases and at J to 3 bases, leaving 9 bases not matched to a gene. Germline values: CDR1 MNHEY, CDR2 SVGAGI. The CDR3 spans 15 residues. The CDR3 region is CASRVTTGGIYEQYF. CDR3 in DNA: TGTGCCAGCAGAGTTACGACAGGGGGGATCTACGAGCAGTACTTC.

V usage is TRBV7-9 and J usage is TRBJ2-7; 8 bases are a match to TRBD2. The CDR3 extends over 15 amino acids. V was pared by 5 bases and J by 3 bases, with 9 bases of the junction left unmatched. Per the germline V gene, CDR1 is SEHNR and CDR2 is FQNEAQ (reference sequence). DNA for the CDR3: TGTGCCAGCAGCCCAACCATCAGCGGGAGCTACGAGCAGTACTTC. Translation gives CASSPTISGSYEQYF. Full variable domain (missing parts from reference TRBV7-9 and TRBJ2-7): DTGVSQNPRHKITKRGQNVTFRCDPISEHNRLYWYRQTLGQGPEFLTYFQNEAQLEKSRLLSDRFSAERPKGSFSTLEIQRTEQGDSAMYLCASSPTISGSYEQYFGPGTRLTVT.

V and J are TRBV30 and TRBJ2-7; 12 nucleotides agree with TRBD2. Germline lookup yields CDR1 GTSNPN and CDR2 SVGIG (reference sequence). The J segment lost 8 bases and the V segment lost 0 bases, leaving 11 bases of the junction unmatched. This CDR3 has 16 amino acids. The CDR3 DNA follows: TGTGCCTGGAGTGTACCTTTACCTAGCGGGAGGGCGAAGCAGTACTTC. This gives the protein CAWSVPLPSGRAKQYF.

This clone was seen a single time. V usage is TRBV9 and J usage is TRBJ2-1; a weak D match, TRBD2 (6 bases). The CDR3 extends over 17 amino acids. V lost 4 bases, J lost 8 bases, and 25 bases lay in between. The V gene's germline CDR1 is SGDLS and CDR2 YYNGEE. In nucleotides, the CDR3 is TGTGCCAGCAGCCGCCCGGAGGGGCTCACCGCCGTAGATGAGCAGTTCTTC. This codes for CASSRPEGLTAVDEQFF.

This chain uses TRBV27 with TRBJ2-7, with 7 bases aligning to TRBD2. In germline, CDR1 is MNHEY, CDR2 SMNVEV (reference sequence). The ends lost 4 bases at V and 2 bases at J; junction bases unmatched: 8. The CDR3 runs 15 residues. CDR3 nucleotide sequence: TGTGCCAGCAGTTCCTCTAGCGGAGGACCCTACGAGCAGTACTTC. Protein: CASSSSSGGPYEQYF.

The chain employs TRBV30 and TRBJ1-1; D might be TRBD1 (6 bases). The germline V gene has CDR1 GTSNPN and CDR2 SVGIG (reference sequence). This CDR3 region has 13 residues. V was trimmed by 3 bases and J by 0 bases, leaving 8 bases between them. The CDR3 DNA is TGTGCCTGGAGGGGACACCTGAACACTGAAGCTTTCTTT. Translated, it gives CAWRGHLNTEAFF.

The chain links TRBV28 to TRBJ1-5, with D maybe TRBD1 (5 bases). The CDR3 extends over 15 amino acids. V lost 6 bases to trimming and J lost 0 bases, with 12 bases between them. Germline CDR1 and CDR2: MDHEN and SYDVKM. CDR3 sequence: CASRAGLTSNQPQHF. CDR3 coding DNA: TGTGCCAGCAGGGCGGGACTCACTAGCAATCAGCCCCAGCATTTT. Combining the CDR3 with reference TRBV28 and TRBJ1-5 gives the whole variable domain DVKVTQSSRYLVKRTGEKVFLECVQDMDHENMFWYRQDPGLGLRLIYFSYDVKMKEKGDIPEGYSVSREKKERFSLILESASTNQTSMYLCASRAGLTSNQPQHFGDGTRLSIL.

The CDR3: CASNKGQEDSPLHF. CDR3 coding DNA: TGTGCCAGTAATAAGGGACAGGAGGATTCACCCCTCCACTTT. The J gene is TRBJ1-6, the V gene TRBV19, with 8 bases fitting TRBD1. V lost 7 bases and J lost 8; bases outside the gene matches: 7. In germline, CDR1 is LNHDA, CDR2 SQIVND (reference sequence). The CDR3 has 14 amino acids.

This clone was recorded once. This specimen includes other DNA sequences encoding the same CDR3. CDR3 residues: CASSVSGNSPLHF. The CDR3 DNA is TGTGCCAGCAGCGTCTCAGGAAATTCACCCCTCCACTTT. V gene TRBV9 combines with J gene TRBJ1-6; D gene unclear. Looked up from germline, CDR1 is SGDLS and CDR2 is YYNGEE. This CDR3 spans 13 amino acids. V gave up 2 bases and J gave up 7 bases, with 7 bases separating them.

With regard to this clone: At one of its ends the junction is not consistent with the germline gene, which may arise from a read error. The chain joins TRBV5-3 to TRBJ1-5, with 7 bases lining up with TRBD1. TRBV5-3 is reported as an ORF; its role is uncertain. This CDR3 spans 19 amino acids. The CDR3 reads CARTPGGDRGGRSNQPQHF. CDR3 nucleotides: TGCGCCAGAACCCCGGGGGGGGACAGAGGGGGTAGAAGCAATCAGCCCCAGCATTTT.

The chain uses TRBV7-3 and TRBJ2-1, with a possible D match to TRBD2 (6 bases). Germline CDR1 and CDR2: SGHTA and FQGTGA. This CDR3 comprises 15 residues. Trimming pared 4 bases from V and 2 bases from J, leaving 12 bases between. CDR3 nucleotide sequence: TGTGCCAGCAGCTATTCTAGCGCTGCCTACAATGAGCAGTTCTTC. Its protein is CASSYSSAAYNEQFF.

This rearrangement joins TRBV5-1 to TRBJ2-1; D gene uncertain. CDR1 is SGHRS, CDR2 YFSETQ, per germline. This CDR3 region has 14 residues. Deletions cut 4 bases from V and 7 bases from J, with 15 bases between. The CDR3 reads CASSAARPDNEQFF. The CDR3 nucleotides read TGCGCCAGCAGCGCGGCGCGCCCGGATAATGAGCAGTTCTTC.

The rearrangement uses TRBV2 and TRBJ2-7; no firm D call. This CDR3 contains 13 residues. Germline V CDR1 and CDR2: SNHLY, FYNNEI. The V end was cut by 2 bases, the J end by 2 bases, with 7 bases between. CDR3 protein: CASSELLTYEQYF. The CDR3 DNA reads TGTGCCAGCAGTGAACTGCTAACCTACGAGCAGTACTTC.

The V and J genes are TRBV2 and TRBJ1-5; the D gene is possibly TRBD1 (5 bases). The CDR3 extends over 13 amino acids. Trimming shortened V by 4 bases and J by 4 bases, and 8 bases separated the two germline ends. The germline gives CDR1 SNHLY, CDR2 FYNNEI. CDR3 region: CASSGQGNQPQHF. The CDR3 nucleotides are TGTGCCAGCAGTGGGCAGGGTAATCAGCCCCAGCATTTT. Full variable domain (rest looked up from reference TRBV2 and TRBJ1-5): EPEVTQTPSHQVTQMGQEVILRCVPISNHLYFYWYRQILGQKVEFLVSFYNNEISEKSEIFDDQFSVERPDGSNFTLKIRSTKLEDSAMYFCASSGQGNQPQHFGDGTRLSIL.

The rearrangement links TRBV6-6 to TRBJ1-2, with a tentative D call TRBD1 (6 bases). The CDR3 has 15 residues. V lost 0 bases and J lost 7, with 15 bases in between. CDR1 and CDR2 from the germline V gene are MNHNY and SVGAGI (reference sequence). CDR3 sequence: CASSYSGGPLVGYTF. CDR3 bases: TGTGCCAGCAGTTACTCTGGGGGCCCCCTAGTTGGCTACACCTTC.

In its sample, this clone was seen a few times. V is TRBV30 and J is TRBJ1-3; possible D gene TRBD1, 5 bases. Germline assignment: CDR1 GTSNPN and CDR2 SVGIG (reference sequence). The CDR3 has 14 residues. V shed 4 bases and J shed 1 base, with 11 bases lying between them. The CDR3 reads CAWTIGGSGNTIYF. CDR3 sequence (DNA): TGTGCCTGGACGATCGGGGGGTCTGGAAACACCATATATTTT.

This clone was recorded only once. The chain recombines TRBV3-1 (or the pseudogene TRBV3-2) with TRBJ1-2; D not resolved. The CDR3 totals 17 residues. V shed 0 bases and J shed 7 bases, with 21 bases lying between them. Germline V CDR1 and CDR2: LGHDT, YNNKEL (reference sequence). CDR3 DNA sequence: TGTGCCAGCAGCCAAGAATCCACCAGACTTGAAAGAGGTGGCTACACCTTC. It specifies CASSQESTRLERGGYTF.

This clone was detected only once. The chain has TRBV19 and TRBJ1-1; TRBD1 might be the D (6 bases). Germline-derived CDR1 and CDR2 are LNHDA and SQIVND (reference sequence). The V gene lost 3 bases and the J gene lost 2 bases, with 13 bases spanning the gap. This CDR3 contains 15 residues. CDR3 coding DNA: TGTGCCAGTAGTATGCGACAGGATCGAAACACTGAAGCTTTCTTT. Translation gives CASSMRQDRNTEAFF.

The genes are TRBV6-5 and TRBJ2-7; a weak D match, TRBD2 (5 bases). Germline V CDR1 and CDR2: MNHEY, SVGAGI. This CDR3 has 13 amino acids. Trimming stripped 2 bases from V and 6 bases from J, with 11 bases between. The CDR3 DNA sequence: TGTGCCAGCAGTTACGGTCGTGGAGGCGAGCAGTACTTC. This gives the protein CASSYGRGGEQYF.

The chain carries TRBV15 and TRBJ1-1; D may be TRBD1 (5 bases). This CDR3 has 13 residues. Germline V gene lookup returns CDR1 LNHNV and CDR2 YYDKDF (reference sequence). Trimming stripped 4 bases from V and 4 bases from J, with 10 bases between. The CDR3 region has the DNA TGTGCCACCAGCACCGAGACAGCCACTGAAGCTTTCTTT. Encoded protein: CATSTETATEAFF.

This clone was seen just once. The chain employs TRBV29-1 and TRBJ2-5; 10 bases agree with TRBD1. The germline gives CDR1 SQVTM, CDR2 ANQGSEA. V lost 7 bases and J lost 5; bases outside the gene matches: 13. The CDR3 totals 15 residues. The CDR3 nucleotides are TGCAGCGAAAGCTCCGGGACAGGGGCCCACGAGACCCAGTACTTC. It is translated as CSESSGTGAHETQYF.

V and J are TRBV19 and TRBJ1-1, with D hard to call. V was shortened by 3 bases and J by 0 bases, with 8 bases between the two germline ends. The CDR3 length is 14 residues. Germline V lookup: CDR1 LNHDA, CDR2 SQIVND (reference sequence). The CDR3 nucleotides are TGTGCCAGTAGTATGAGGGAGGTGAACACTGAAGCTTTCTTT. It codes for CASSMREVNTEAFF.

The chain joins TRBV7-2 to TRBJ1-5; no clear D. V lost 1 base, J lost 5 bases, and 12 bases lay in between. Germline V gene data show CDR1 as SGHTA and CDR2 as FQGNSA. The CDR3 sequence is 15 residues long. CDR3 region: CASSLVNSIYQPQHF. The CDR3 nucleotides read TGTGCCAGCAGCTTAGTTAACAGTATCTATCAGCCCCAGCATTTT.

This chain uses TRBV2 with TRBJ2-7; TRBD1 aligns across 10 bases. V shed 7 bases and J 6 bases; nucleotides not matched to a gene: 9. The germline V gene has CDR1 SNHLY and CDR2 FYNNEI. This CDR3 has 14 amino acids. CDR3 coding DNA: TGTGCCAGCACAGGACAGGGGGTTGCGCGCGAGCAGTACTTC. It is translated as CASTGQGVAREQYF.

The chain links TRBV30 to TRBJ1-1; weak D call: TRBD1 (6 bases). The germline CDR1 and CDR2 sequences are GTSNPN and SVGIG (reference sequence). Trimming removed 3 bases from V and 0 bases from J, with 8 bases in between. This CDR3 region has 13 residues. CDR3: CAWRGAVNTEAFF. The CDR3 DNA follows: TGTGCCTGGAGGGGGGCGGTGAACACTGAAGCTTTCTTT.

The V call is TRBV30, the J call TRBJ2-1; 10 bases fit TRBD2. The CDR3 consists of 12 residues. Looked up from germline, CDR1 is GTSNPN and CDR2 is SVGIG (reference sequence). CDR3 DNA: TGTGCATCTAGCGGGGGCTACAATGAGCAGTTCTTC. Protein sequence: CASSGGYNEQFF. Combining the CDR3 with reference TRBV30 and TRBJ2-1 gives the whole variable domain SQTIHQWPATLVQPVGSPLSLECTVEGTSNPNLYWYRQAAGRGLQLLFYSVGIGQISSEVPQNLSASRPQDRQFILSSKKLLLSDSGFYLCASSGGYNEQFFGPGTRLTVL.

The chain recombines TRBV2 with TRBJ2-2; 13 bases are shared with TRBD2. The CDR3 loop spans 19 amino acids. Germline CDR1 and CDR2: SNHLY and FYNNEI. Germline trimming cut 6 bases from V and 4 bases from J; bases unmatched to any gene: 14. CDR3 loop: CASRALAGGPLVGTGELFF. The CDR3 nucleotides are TGTGCCAGCAGGGCACTAGCGGGAGGGCCTTTGGTCGGCACCGGGGAGCTGTTTTTT. The complete variable domain, with remaining parts taken from reference TRBV2 and TRBJ2-2, reads EPEVTQTPSHQVTQMGQEVILRCVPISNHLYFYWYRQILGQKVEFLVSFYNNEISEKSEIFDDQFSVERPDGSNFTLKIRSTKLEDSAMYFCASRALAGGPLVGTGELFFGEGSRLTVL.